A single T cell receptor beta chain is shown here with its context. Its antigen is not known. Profiling relied on immunoSEQ multiplex PCR, and the TCRdb table lists in-frame clones only, not all of them. The repertoire includes 1,400,000 or so clones, around 98.5% of them detected once, and approximately 0.4% sits in the top ten. Naive CD45RA+ and memory CD45RA-negative subsets were split from CD4+ cells. This record comes from a study of shared clonotypes between healthy human individuals. Broader study findings: Inspection by rarefaction showed sorted-subset sequencing to be incomplete despite large depth. The four-donor shared clonotypes exceeded non-shared clonotypes in generation probability, with non-shared ones scoring lower.

After removal of 5 bases from V and 3 bases from J, the junction contained 8 bases not matched to a gene. The CDR3 runs to 15 residues. Per the germline V gene, CDR1 is SGHTA and CDR2 is FQGNSA. V and J are TRBV7-2 and TRBJ2-3, with 7 bases fitting TRBD2. The sequence was collected from a man aged 30-40 years in good health. The sequenced sample consisted of naive CD4+ T cells sorted from blood. Subset described: CD45RA+ positively selected. CDR3 amino acids: CASSPSGIWTDTQYF. The CDR3 bases are TGTGCCAGCAGCCCGAGCGGGATCTGGACAGATACGCAGTATTTT.